This T cell receptor beta chain stems from a study of T-cell memory formation after mild COVID-19. About the research overall: Each donor largely had its own TCR clusters.

TCRdb analysed the 5' RACE reads with MiXCR anew, one entry per CDR3 protein. The sample lists about 390,000 distinct CDR3 sequences; approximately 15% were seen once. This CDR3 region has 15 residues. Germline CDR1 and CDR2: SGHTA and FQGNSA. Trimming cost V 4 bases and J 3 bases; bases outside gene matches: 3. This clonotype has more than one count but fewer than ten. What it binds is unknown. General study points: CD8+ contracting clones occupied EMRA, while CD4+ ones occupied mainly CM and EM.

The material sequenced was PBMCs or a T cell subset sorted from them (not recorded which). This rearrangement joins TRBV7-2 to TRBJ2-1; 10 nucleotides agree with TRBD2. The TCR was taken from a man aged 18 to 30 who had mild COVID-19 (a few samples of this study predate the infection). Cell type and time point are not known. The CDR3: CASSSLAGLYNEQFF. The CDR3 bases are TGTGCCAGCAGCTCACTAGCGGGGCTCTACAATGAGCAGTTCTTC.